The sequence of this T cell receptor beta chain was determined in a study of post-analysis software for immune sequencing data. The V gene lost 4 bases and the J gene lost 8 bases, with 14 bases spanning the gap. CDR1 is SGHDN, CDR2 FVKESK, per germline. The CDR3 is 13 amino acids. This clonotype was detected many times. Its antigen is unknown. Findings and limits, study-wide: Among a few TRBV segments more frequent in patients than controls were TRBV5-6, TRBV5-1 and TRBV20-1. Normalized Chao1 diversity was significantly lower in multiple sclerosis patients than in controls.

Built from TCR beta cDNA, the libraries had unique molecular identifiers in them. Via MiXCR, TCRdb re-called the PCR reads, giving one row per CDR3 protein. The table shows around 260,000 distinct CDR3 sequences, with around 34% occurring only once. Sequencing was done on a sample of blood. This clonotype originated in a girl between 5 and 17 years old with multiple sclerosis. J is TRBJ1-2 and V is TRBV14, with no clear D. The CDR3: CASSLGRREGYTF. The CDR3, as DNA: TGTGCCAGCAGCCTCGGACGGAGGGAAGGCTACACCTTC.